This T cell receptor (beta chain) stems from a study of T cells in Graves' hyperthyroidism and ophthalmopathy. The wider study: Blood was drawn when the patient was first diagnosed and still untreated.

Amplified TCR beta CDR3 regions came from RNA transcripts. The TCR CDR3 was amplified in a first-round RT-PCR using the HTBI primer set. TCRdb itself ran the multiplex PCR reads through MiXCR, one entry per CDR3 protein. The sample has about 400,000 distinct CDR3 sequences; 15% are singletons. PBMCs stemmed from less than 13 ml fresh peripheral blood. There are 15 residues in the CDR3. The J segment lost 7 bases and the V segment lost 6 bases, leaving 12 bases of the junction unmatched. This clonotype was seen many times. This TCR was sampled from a woman between 25 and 40 years old with Graves' hyperthyroidism. The specimen was blood. V is TRBV12-3 or TRBV12-4 and J is TRBJ2-1, with 7 bases lining up with TRBD2. The CDR3: CASSSTGTIKNEQFF. The CDR3 DNA reads as TGTGCCAGCAGCTCAACCGGGACTATCAAAAATGAGCAGTTCTTC.